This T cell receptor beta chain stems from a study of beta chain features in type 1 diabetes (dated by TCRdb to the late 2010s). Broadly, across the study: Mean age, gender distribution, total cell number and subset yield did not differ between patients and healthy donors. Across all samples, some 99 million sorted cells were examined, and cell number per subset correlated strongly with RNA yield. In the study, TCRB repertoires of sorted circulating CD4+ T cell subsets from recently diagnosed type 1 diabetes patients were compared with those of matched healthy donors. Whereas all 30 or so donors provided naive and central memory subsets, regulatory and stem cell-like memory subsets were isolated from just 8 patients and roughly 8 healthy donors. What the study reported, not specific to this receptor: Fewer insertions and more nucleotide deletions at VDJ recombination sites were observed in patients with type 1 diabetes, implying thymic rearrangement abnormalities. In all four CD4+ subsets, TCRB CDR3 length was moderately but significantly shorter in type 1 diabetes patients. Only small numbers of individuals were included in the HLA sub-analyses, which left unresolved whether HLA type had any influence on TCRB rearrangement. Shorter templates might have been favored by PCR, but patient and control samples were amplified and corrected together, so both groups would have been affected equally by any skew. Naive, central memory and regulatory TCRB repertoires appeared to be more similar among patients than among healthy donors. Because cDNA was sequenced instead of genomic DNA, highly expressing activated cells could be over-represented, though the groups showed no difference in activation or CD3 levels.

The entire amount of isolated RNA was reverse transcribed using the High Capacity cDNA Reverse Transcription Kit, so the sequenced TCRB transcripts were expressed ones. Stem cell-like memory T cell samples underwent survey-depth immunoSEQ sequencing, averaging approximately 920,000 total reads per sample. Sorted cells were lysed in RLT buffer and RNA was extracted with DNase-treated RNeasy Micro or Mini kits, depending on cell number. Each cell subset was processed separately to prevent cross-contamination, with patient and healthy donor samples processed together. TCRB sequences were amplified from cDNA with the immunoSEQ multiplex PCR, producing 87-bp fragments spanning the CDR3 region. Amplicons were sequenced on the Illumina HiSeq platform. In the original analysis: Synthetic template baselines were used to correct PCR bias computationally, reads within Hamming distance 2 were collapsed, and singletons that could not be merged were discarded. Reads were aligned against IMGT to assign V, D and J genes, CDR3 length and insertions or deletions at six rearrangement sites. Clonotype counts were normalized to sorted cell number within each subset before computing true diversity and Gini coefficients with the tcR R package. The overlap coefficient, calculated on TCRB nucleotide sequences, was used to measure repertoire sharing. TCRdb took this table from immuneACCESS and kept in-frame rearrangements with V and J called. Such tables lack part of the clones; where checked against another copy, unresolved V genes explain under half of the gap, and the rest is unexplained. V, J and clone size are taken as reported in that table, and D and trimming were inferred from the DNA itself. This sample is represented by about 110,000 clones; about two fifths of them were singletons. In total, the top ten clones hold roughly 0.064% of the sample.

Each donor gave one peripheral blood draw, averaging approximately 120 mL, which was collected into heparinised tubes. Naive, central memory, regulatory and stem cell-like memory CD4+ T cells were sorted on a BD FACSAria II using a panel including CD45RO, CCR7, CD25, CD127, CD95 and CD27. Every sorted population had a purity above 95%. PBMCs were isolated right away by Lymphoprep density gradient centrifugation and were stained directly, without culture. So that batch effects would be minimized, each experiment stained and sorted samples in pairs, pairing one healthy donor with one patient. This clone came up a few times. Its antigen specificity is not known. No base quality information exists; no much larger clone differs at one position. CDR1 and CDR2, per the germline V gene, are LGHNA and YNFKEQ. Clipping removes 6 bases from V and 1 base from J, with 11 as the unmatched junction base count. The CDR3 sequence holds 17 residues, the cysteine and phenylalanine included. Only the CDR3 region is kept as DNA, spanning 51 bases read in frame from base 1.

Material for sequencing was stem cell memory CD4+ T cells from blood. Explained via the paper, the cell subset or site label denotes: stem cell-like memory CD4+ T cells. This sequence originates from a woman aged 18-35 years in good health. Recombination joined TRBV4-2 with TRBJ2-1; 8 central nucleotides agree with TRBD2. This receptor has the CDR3 CASSPISGSISYNEQFF. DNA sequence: TGTGCCAGCAGTCCAATAAGCGGGAGCATTTCCTACAATGAGCAGTTCTTC.